The sequence of this TCR beta chain was determined in a study of stem cell transplantation in POMP-related autoinflammatory disease. Method: immunoSEQ multiplex PCR; TCRdb's copy keeps in-frame clones and lacks some. The sample lists about 32,000 clones, around nine tenths occurring once. The CDR3 spans 15 residues. Trimming left V 5 bases short and J 0 bases short, with 11 bases between. Per germline, CDR1 MRHNA and CDR2 SNTAGT. In the case of this clone: Its antigen is currently unknown.

The study's findings and limits: PRAID patients trended toward lower TRB diversity and higher clonality in all analyzed T-cell subsets. In PRAID patients, the number of distinct TRB V-J gene pairings was restricted.

The chain combines TRBV6-4 with TRBJ1-5; possibly TRBD1 for D (6 bases). Sequencing was performed on CD4+ T cells from PBMCs, taken before stem cell transplantation. This clonotype was obtained from a human donor with POMP-related autoinflammation and immune dysregulation (PRAID). CDR3 sequence: CASSMGHSSNQPQHF. CDR3 in DNA: TGTGCCAGCAGTATGGGACACTCTAGCAATCAGCCCCAGCATTTT.